Listed below are T cell receptor beta chains from one sample, sequenced in a study of T cells after somatic rescue of genetic block. This table comes from immunoSEQ multiplex PCR, and its TCRdb copy is limited to in-frame clones, with some not included. Among over 9,000 clones listed, around four fifths were seen once. Sequencing input: peripheral blood mononuclear cells (PBMCs). Receptor source: a boy under 18. Each CDR3 is given with its conserved first and last residue. The D gene is left open where the match is weak. For some rows the clone size is stated as once, few or many, or as a class when expanded; others skip it.

CASSPGGASDYEQYF	TGTGCCAGCAGTCCCGGGGGGGCTTCGGACTACGAGCAGTACTTC	TRBV6-1	TRBD2	NA	TRBJ2-7
CASTYTPPRDTEAFF	TGTGCCAGCACCTACACCCCCCCGAGAGACACTGAAGCTTTCTTT	TRBV11-1	NA	NA	TRBJ1-1
CASSPGWRGDSPSTDTQYF	TGCGCCAGCAGCCCGGGGTGGCGGGGGGATTCCCCTAGCACAGATACGCAGTATTTT	TRBV5-1	TRBD2	few	TRBJ2-3
CASSPHSGTSYEQYF	TGTGCCAGCAGCCCACATTCGGGAACCTCCTACGAGCAGTACTTC	TRBV9	NA	once	TRBJ2-7
CASSLRLASETQYF	TGTGCCAGCAGCCTCCGACTAGCGTCGGAGACCCAGTACTTC	TRBV7-2	TRBD2	few	TRBJ2-5
CASSLSSRGGSPLHF	TGTGCCAGCAGCTTAAGTTCCCGGGGAGGCTCACCCCTCCACTTT	TRBV11-1	NA	NA	TRBJ1-6
CASSLDLGNYGYTF	TGTGCCAGCAGCTTAGACCTGGGGAACTATGGCTACACCTTC	TRBV7-9	NA	few	TRBJ1-2
CASSQESLGDTQYF	TGCGCCAGCAGCCAAGAGTCTCTGGGGGATACGCAGTATTTT	TRBV4-3	NA	NA	TRBJ2-3
CASSLSGGGSPLHF	TGTGCCAGCAGCCTATCCGGGGGCGGGTCACCCCTCCACTTT	TRBV7-2	NA	NA	TRBJ1-6
CASSLRQGLTGELFF	TGTGCCAGCAGCTTACGGCAGGGTCTCACCGGGGAGCTGTTTTTT	TRBV7-3	NA	NA	TRBJ2-2
CARGADLAGGYTF	TGTGCCAGAGGAGCGGATCTTGCGGGCGGCTACACCTTC	TRBV21-1	NA	NA	TRBJ1-2
CASRADRIYTF	TGTGCCAGCAGAGCTGACAGGATTTACACCTTC	TRBV9	NA	NA	TRBJ1-2
CASSIGGTHSPLHF	TGTGCCAGTAGTATCGGGGGAACCCACTCACCCCTCCACTTT	TRBV19	NA	NA	TRBJ1-6
CATSREKVSYNEQFF	TGTGCCACCAGCAGAGAGAAGGTTTCCTACAATGAGCAGTTCTTC	TRBV15	NA	NA	TRBJ2-1
CASSFRGNEKLFF	TGTGCCAGCAGTTTCCGGGGCAATGAAAAACTGTTTTTT	TRBV6-5	NA	NA	TRBJ1-4
CASSPQPAGEQYF	TGTGCCAGCAGCCCGCAGCCGGCGGGGGAGCAGTACTTC	TRBV7-9	NA	NA	TRBJ2-7
CASSPDPYEQYF	TGTGCCAGCTCACCCGACCCCTACGAGCAGTACTTC	TRBV18	NA	NA	TRBJ2-7
CASSGGGDTYNSPLHF	TGTGCCAGCAGTGGGGGAGGGGACACATATAATTCACCCCTCCACTTT	TRBV6-1	NA	NA	TRBJ1-6
CASSYSGERQFF	TGTGCCAGCAGTTACTCCGGCGAGAGGCAGTTCTTC	TRBV6-5	NA	few	TRBJ2-1
CASSPIESRGEKLFF	TGTGCCAGCTCACCAATCGAGTCGCGGGGTGAAAAACTGTTTTTT	TRBV18	NA	NA	TRBJ1-4
CASSRPPGTGFF	TGTGCCAGCAGCCGCCCCCCAGGGACGGGGTTCTTC	TRBV7-9	NA	NA	TRBJ2-1
CASSPGDRRPQPQHF	TGTGCCAGCAGTCCGGGGGACAGGAGGCCCCAGCCCCAGCATTTT	TRBV28	TRBD1	NA	TRBJ1-5
CASSVGTGNLPAYEQYF	TGTGCCAGTAGTGTGGGGACAGGCAACCTACCGGCATACGAGCAGTACTTC	TRBV19	TRBD1	once	TRBJ2-7